This TCR beta chain was observed in a study of cytomegalovirus exposure and HLA in healthy donors. Study-wide points: A later analysis linked some 17,000 TCR beta sequences to HLA alleles at 0.05 false discovery rate. TCR beta V- and J-gene trimming, according to a later analysis, was linked to a missense DCLRE1C variant.

The PCR made use of 60 Vbeta and 13 Jbeta primers. Here immunoSEQ multiplex PCR was the method, and the copy in TCRdb shows in-frame clones only, minus some. Among approximately 190,000 clones listed, about 79% were seen once. Comments on this clone: Antigen specificity is unknown.

Sequenced input: PBMCs. This clonotype was sampled from a boy between 2 and 10 years old in good health and CMV-seronegative.

The CDR3, as DNA: TGTGCCAGCAGTGGCTACAGGGAGCAGGCTTTCTTT. This codes for CASSGYREQAFF. The chain uses TRBV21-1 and TRBJ1-1; no check of the table's D call, TRBD1, against the DNA was made. TRBV21-1 is given as a pseudogene. The CDR3 contains 12 residues.